This note documents a single TCR beta chain sequence. Antigen: not known. This entry comes from a study of CD4 T cells in relation to SARS-CoV-2 and coronaviruses. Study background: Convalescent patients had median age roughly 35 years, range roughly 21 to 75. A couple of subjects were Hispanic; patients were roughly 8 males and a few females.

Findings and caveats of the study: Monoreactive clones expanded significantly more to SARS-CoV-2 than crossreactive clones did.

Libraries were prepared by immunoSEQ multiplex PCR; TCRdb keeps only in-frame clonotypes and omits some of them. Among roughly 36,000 clones listed, approximately 83% were seen once. V gave up 5 bases and J gave up 6 bases, with 14 bases separating them. CDR3 length: 13 amino acids. Germline V CDR1 and CDR2: SGHTA, FQGTGA. The TCR originated in an adult with COVID-19. The chain combines TRBV7-3 with TRBJ2-7; D is undetermined. The material sequenced was memory CD4+ T cells from PBMCs. CDR3 DNA: TGTGCCAGCAGCCATGACCTCGAAGGCGAGCAGTACTTC. Protein product: CASSHDLEGEQYF.